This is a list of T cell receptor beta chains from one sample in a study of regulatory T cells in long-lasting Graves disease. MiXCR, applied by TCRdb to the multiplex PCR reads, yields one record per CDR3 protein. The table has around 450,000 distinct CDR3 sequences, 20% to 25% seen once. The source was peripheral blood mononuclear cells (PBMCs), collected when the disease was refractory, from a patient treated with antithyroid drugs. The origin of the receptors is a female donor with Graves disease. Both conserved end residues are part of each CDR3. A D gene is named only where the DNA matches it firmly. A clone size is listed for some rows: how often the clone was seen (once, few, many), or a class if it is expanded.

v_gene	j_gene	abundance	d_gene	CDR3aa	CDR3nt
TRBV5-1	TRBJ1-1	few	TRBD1	CASSVQGVDTEAFF	TGCGCCAGCAGCGTTCAGGGGGTAGACACTGAAGCTTTCTTT
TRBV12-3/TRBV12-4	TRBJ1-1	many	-	CASSLGFENTEAFF	TGTGCCAGCAGTTTAGGGTTCGAGAACACTGAAGCTTTCTTT
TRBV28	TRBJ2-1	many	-	CASSSPRVLNEQFF	TGTGCCAGCAGTTCCCCCCGGGTCCTGAATGAGCAGTTCTTC
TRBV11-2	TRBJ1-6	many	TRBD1	CASSWGQGGKNSPLHF	TGTGCCAGCAGCTGGGGACAGGGCGGGAAAAATTCACCCCTCCACTTT
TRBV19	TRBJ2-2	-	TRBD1	CASSPRDSNTGELFF	TGTGCCAGTAGTCCCCGGGACAGTAACACCGGGGAGCTGTTTTTT
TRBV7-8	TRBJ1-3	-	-	CASSRDPSGNTIYF	TGTGCCAGCAGCCGGGACCCTTCTGGAAACACCATATATTTT
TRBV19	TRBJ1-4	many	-	CASSAVGATNEKLFF	TGTGCCAGTAGTGCGGTCGGAGCAACTAATGAAAAACTGTTTTTT
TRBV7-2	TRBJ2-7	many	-	CASSLEIAYEQYF	TGTGCCAGCAGCCTCGAAATCGCCTACGAGCAGTACTTC
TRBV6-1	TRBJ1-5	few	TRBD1	CASSVQGGSQPQHF	TGTGCCAGCAGCGTACAGGGGGGGAGTCAGCCCCAGCATTTT
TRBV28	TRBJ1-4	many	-	CASTNSPPNEKLFF	TGTGCCAGCACCAACAGCCCTCCTAATGAAAAACTGTTTTTT
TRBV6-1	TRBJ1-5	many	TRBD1	CASSGQGEGQPQHF	TGTGCCAGCAGTGGACAGGGGGAAGGACAGCCCCAGCATTTT
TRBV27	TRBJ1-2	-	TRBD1	CASRDSGANYGYTF	TGTGCCAGTCGGGACAGTGGGGCCAACTATGGCTACACCTTC
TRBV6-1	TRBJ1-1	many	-	CASSPILFTEAFF	TGTGCCAGCAGTCCCATATTGTTCACTGAAGCTTTCTTT
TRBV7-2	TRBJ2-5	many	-	CASSLASGQETQYF	TGTGCCAGCAGTTTAGCGAGCGGACAAGAGACCCAGTACTTC
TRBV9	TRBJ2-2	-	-	CASSVAAGKTGELFF	TGTGCCAGCAGCGTAGCTGCAGGGAAAACCGGGGAGCTGTTTTTT
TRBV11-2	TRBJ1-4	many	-	CASSLGYLEKLFF	TGTGCCAGCAGCTTAGGGTATCTTGAAAAACTGTTTTTT
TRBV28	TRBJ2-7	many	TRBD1	CASSVRQGIYEQYF	TGTGCCAGCAGCGTCAGACAGGGGATCTACGAGCAGTACTTC
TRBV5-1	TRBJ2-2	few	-	CASKGGYTGELFF	TGCGCCAGCAAAGGGGGTTACACCGGGGAGCTGTTTTTT
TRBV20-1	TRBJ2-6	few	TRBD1	CSADRVGANVLTF	TGCAGTGCGGACAGGGTTGGGGCCAACGTCCTGACTTTC
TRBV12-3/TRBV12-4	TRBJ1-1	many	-	CASWVGSTVNTEAFF	TGTGCCAGCTGGGTAGGGTCGACAGTTAACACTGAAGCTTTCTTT
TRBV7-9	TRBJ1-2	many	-	CASSSGQSGYTF	TGTGCCAGCAGCTCCGGACAGTCCGGCTACACCTTC
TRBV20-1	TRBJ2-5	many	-	CSARLVSETQYF	TGCAGTGCTAGGCTGGTTTCAGAGACCCAGTACTTC